This T cell receptor beta chain is from a study of T-cell reconstitution after alpha-beta-depleted transplantation in children. Study-wide findings and caveats: A year post-transplant, T-cell counts and diversity derived mostly from newly produced T cells. Recipient T cells and thymic progenitors that survived were the source of the high TCRbeta diversity seen at day 60 in some patients. Several hundred rapidly expanded clones from non-depleted graft cells reportedly supplied alpha-beta T cells about two months post-transplant.

This CDR3 region has 12 residues. CDR1 SEHNR and CDR2 FQNEAQ come from the germline V gene (reference sequence). This clonotype was counted at least ten times. Antigen unknown. Mismatch with germline at one junction end may stem from a read error. Unique molecular identifiers were incorporated during preparation of the TCRbeta library. TCRdb itself ran the PCR reads through MiXCR, one entry per CDR3 protein. The sample carries about 400,000 distinct CDR3 sequences, 15% to 20% recorded once. The V and J genes are TRBV7-9 and TRBJ1-2; no clear D. This specimen consisted of PBMCs, mostly from graft donor cells, obtained 360 days after TCRalphabeta/CD19-depleted stem cell transplant. The sequence came from a boy under two years old who had a stem cell transplant for Wiskott-Aldrich syndrome, so the T cells may come from the graft donor. CDR3 amino acids: CASSLEGYGYTF. The CDR3 DNA reads TGTGCCAGCAGTTTAGAGGGATATGGCTACACCTTC.